Each of the 12 T cell receptor beta chains below was sequenced from the same sample in a study of T cell responses to AZD1222 COVID-19 vaccine. The data were produced by immunoSEQ multiplex PCR, yet TCRdb's version contains in-frame clones alone and is incomplete. The sample consists of 65,000 to 95,000 clones, 90% to 95% of them appearing once. This sample comprised peripheral blood, obtained on day 0 of MenACWY control vaccination. Receptors were obtained from an adult in good health.

The V gene is TRBV7-9, the J gene TRBJ2-4; 7 bases are a match to TRBD1. The germline CDR1 and CDR2 sequences are SEHNR and FQNEAQ (reference sequence). After removal of 5 bases from V and 8 bases from J, the junction contained 6 bases not matched to a gene. CDR3 length equals 13 residues. CDR3 in amino acids: CASSTNRGDIQYF. The DNA for the CDR3 is TGTGCCAGCAGCACAAACAGGGGAGACATTCAGTACTTC. Full variable domain (rest looked up from reference TRBV7-9 and TRBJ2-4): DTGVSQNPRHKITKRGQNVTFRCDPISEHNRLYWYRQTLGQGPEFLTYFQNEAQLEKSRLLSDRFSAERPKGSFSTLEIQRTEQGDSAMYLCASSTNRGDIQYFGAGTRLSVL.

This rearrangement joins TRBV11-2 to TRBJ2-7; D is undetermined. Germline CDR1 is SGHAT and CDR2 is FQNNGV. Deletions cut 4 bases from V and 2 bases from J, with 12 bases between. The CDR3 has 14 residues. The CDR3 reads CASSSLKNTYEQYF. The DNA for the CDR3 is TGTGCCAGCAGCTCACTTAAGAATACCTACGAGCAGTACTTC. Based on the CDR3 plus reference TRBV11-2 and TRBJ2-7, the full variable domain is EAGVAQSPRYKIIEKRQSVAFWCNPISGHATLYWYQQILGQGPKLLIQFQNNGVVDDSQLPKDRFSAERLKGVDSTLKIQPAKLEDSAVYLCASSSLKNTYEQYFGPGTRLTVT.

The chain has TRBV24-1 and TRBJ2-1, with D possibly matching TRBD1 (5 bases). Germline assignment: CDR1 KGHDR and CDR2 SFDVKD. The ends were cut back, 0 bases at V and 0 bases at J, with 8 bases in the middle. This CDR3 has 16 residues. CDR3 DNA sequence: TGTGCCACCAGTGATTTGGGGCAGGGCTCCTACAATGAGCAGTTCTTC. Residues: CATSDLGQGSYNEQFF.

This sequence joins TRBV25-1 and TRBJ2-2, with 10 positions matching TRBD1. With V trimmed by 2 bases and J by 5 bases, 5 bases remained unmatched. Looked up from germline, CDR1 is MGHDK and CDR2 is SYGVNS. The CDR3 runs 16 residues. CDR3 loop: CASSEPDRGLTGELFF. As DNA, the CDR3 is TGTGCCAGCAGTGAACCGGACAGGGGGTTAACCGGGGAGCTGTTTTTT.

The rearrangement uses TRBV29-1 and TRBJ2-1; 7 bases agree with TRBD2. Per the germline V gene, CDR1 is SQVTM and CDR2 is ANQGSEA. The CDR3 runs to 14 residues. With 0 bases clipped from V and 8 bases from J, the junction kept 7 bases outside the gene matches. The CDR3 here is CSVEDGAGVDEQFF. DNA for the CDR3: TGCAGCGTTGAAGACGGGGCGGGAGTCGATGAGCAGTTCTTC.

The V call is TRBV6-5, the J call TRBJ1-1, with a weak D call TRBD1 (6 bases). Per the germline V gene, CDR1 is MNHEY and CDR2 is SVGAGI. V dropped 4 bases and J dropped 3 bases, with 9 bases sitting between them. This CDR3 spans 13 amino acids. The CDR3 nucleotides are TGTGCCAGCAGTTCACGGACAGACACTGAAGCTTTCTTT. It encodes CASSSRTDTEAFF.

CDR3 region: CASSRTSGITDTQYF. The CDR3 region has the DNA TGTGCCAGCAGCAGAACTAGCGGCATCACAGATACGCAGTATTTT. The chain combines TRBV6-2 or TRBV6-3 with TRBJ2-3; 8 nucleotides align to TRBD2. This CDR3 comprises 15 residues. V was clipped by 6 bases and J by 2 bases; unmatched bases: 7. Germline V gene lookup returns CDR1 MNHEY and CDR2 SVGEGT.

The chain carries TRBV27 and TRBJ2-7, with 8 bases fitting TRBD1. V lost 6 bases to trimming and J lost 6 bases; unmatched junction nucleotides: 7. This CDR3 region has 13 residues. The germline V gene encodes CDR1 MNHEY and CDR2 SMNVEV (reference sequence). Here the CDR3 DNA reads TGTGCCAGCAGCCTAACCGGACAGGGCGAGCAGTACTTC. Protein: CASSLTGQGEQYF.

This sequence joins TRBV10-3 and TRBJ2-2, with a weak D call TRBD2 (6 bases). This CDR3 spans 16 amino acids. Germline values: CDR1 ENHRY, CDR2 SYGVKD. Trimming cost V 0 bases and J 4 bases, with 12 bases left between them. The CDR3 DNA reads TGTGCCATCAGTGAGTCACGACTAGGAGGCACCGGGGAGCTGTTTTTT. Encoded protein: CAISESRLGGTGELFF.

V usage is TRBV6-5 and J usage is TRBJ1-4; D perhaps matches TRBD1 (5 bases). The CDR3 is 15 amino acids. CDR1 MNHEY and CDR2 SVGAGI come from the germline V gene. V was trimmed by 5 bases and J by 6 bases, leaving 16 bases between them. This CDR3 is CASSTDRDPDEKLFF. In DNA, the CDR3 is TGTGCCAGCAGTACGGACCGGGACCCCGATGAAAAACTGTTTTTT.

V is TRBV4-3 and J is TRBJ1-5; D ambiguous. The CDR3 is 13 residues long. CDR1 is LGHNA, CDR2 YSLEER, per germline. Trimming cost V 3 bases and J 7 bases, with 10 bases left between them. In nucleotides, the CDR3 is TGCGCCAGCAGCCATGAAAGCGGGCAGCCCCAGCATTTT. Translated, it gives CASSHESGQPQHF.

This chain uses TRBV11-3 with TRBJ2-1; D is ambiguous. CDR1 is SGHNT, CDR2 YENEEA, per germline. There are 14 residues in the CDR3. V was cut by 6 bases and J by 6 bases, with 15 bases left in between. The CDR3 is CASSLGPTSNEQFF. CDR3 in DNA: TGTGCCAGCAGTCTAGGGCCGACCAGCAATGAGCAGTTCTTC. Combining the CDR3 with reference TRBV11-3 and TRBJ2-1 gives the whole variable domain EAGVVQSPRYKIIEKKQPVAFWCNPISGHNTLYWYLQNLGQGPELLIRYENEEAVDDSQLPKDRFSAERLKGVDSTLKIQPAELGDSAVYLCASSLGPTSNEQFFGPGTRLTVL.